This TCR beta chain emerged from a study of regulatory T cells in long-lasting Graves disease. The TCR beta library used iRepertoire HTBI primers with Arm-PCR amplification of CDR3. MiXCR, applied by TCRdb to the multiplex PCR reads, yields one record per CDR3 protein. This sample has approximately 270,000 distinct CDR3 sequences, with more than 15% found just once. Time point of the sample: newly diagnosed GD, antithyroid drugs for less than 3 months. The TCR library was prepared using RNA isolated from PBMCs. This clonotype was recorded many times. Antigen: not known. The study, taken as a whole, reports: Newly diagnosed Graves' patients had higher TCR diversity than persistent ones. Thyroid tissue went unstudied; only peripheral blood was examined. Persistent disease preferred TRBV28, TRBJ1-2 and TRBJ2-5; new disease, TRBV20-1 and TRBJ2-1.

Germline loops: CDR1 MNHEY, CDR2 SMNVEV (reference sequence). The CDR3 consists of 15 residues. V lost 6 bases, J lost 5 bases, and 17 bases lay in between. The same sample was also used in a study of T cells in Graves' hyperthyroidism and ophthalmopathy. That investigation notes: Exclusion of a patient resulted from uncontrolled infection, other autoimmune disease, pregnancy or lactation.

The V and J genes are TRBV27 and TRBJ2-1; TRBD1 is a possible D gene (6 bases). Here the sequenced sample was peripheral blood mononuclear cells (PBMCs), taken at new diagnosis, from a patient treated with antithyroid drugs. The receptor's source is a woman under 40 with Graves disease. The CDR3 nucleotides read TGTGCCAGCAGCTACAGGGAGTCTCTAGACAATGAGCAGTTCTTC. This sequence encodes CASSYRESLDNEQFF.